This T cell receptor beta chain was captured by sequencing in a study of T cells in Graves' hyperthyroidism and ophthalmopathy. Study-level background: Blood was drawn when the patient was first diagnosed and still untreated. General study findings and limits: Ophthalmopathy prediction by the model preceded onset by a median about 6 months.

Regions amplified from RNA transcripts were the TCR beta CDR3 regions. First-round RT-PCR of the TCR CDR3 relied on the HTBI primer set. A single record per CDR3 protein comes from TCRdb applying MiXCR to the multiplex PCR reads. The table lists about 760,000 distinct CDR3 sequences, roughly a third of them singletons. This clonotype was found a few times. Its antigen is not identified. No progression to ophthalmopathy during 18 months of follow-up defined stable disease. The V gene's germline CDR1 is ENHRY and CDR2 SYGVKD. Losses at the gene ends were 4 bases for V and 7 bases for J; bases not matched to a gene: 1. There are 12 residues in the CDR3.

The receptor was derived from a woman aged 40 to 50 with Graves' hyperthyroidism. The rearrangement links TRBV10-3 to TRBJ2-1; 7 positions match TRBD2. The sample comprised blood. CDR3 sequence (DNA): TGTGCCATCAGTGGGACTAGTAATGAGCAGTTCTTC. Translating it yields CAISGTSNEQFF.